These 10 T cell receptor beta chains came from one sample sequenced in a study of cytomegalovirus exposure and HLA in healthy donors. Primers for the PCR totalled 60 Vbeta and 13 Jbeta. Here immunoSEQ multiplex PCR was the method, and the copy in TCRdb shows in-frame clones only, minus some. Found here are 110,000 to 150,000 clones, about four fifths of them singletons; the top ten hold under 6%. The sample comprised PBMCs. The receptors were sampled from a man aged 40-49 years in good health and CMV-seronegative.

The sample holds a few counts of this clone. The chain is built from TRBV10-3 and TRBJ1-3, with a tentative D call TRBD1 (5 bases). Germline loops: CDR1 ENHRY, CDR2 SYGVKD. The CDR3 has 14 amino acids. Trimming took off 3 bases at V and 7 bases at J, with 13 bases between the two ends. In DNA, the CDR3 is TGTGCCATCAGTGAAGAGTCCAGGGTGAACACCATATATTTT. Protein product: CAISEESRVNTIYF.

The rearrangement uses TRBV6-5 and TRBJ2-5, with D possibly being TRBD1 (6 bases). The J call is in doubt because the DNA end fits TRBJ2-7 better. The CDR3 sequence is 16 residues long. Germline V gene data show CDR1 as MNHEY and CDR2 as SVGAGI. CDR3 nucleotide sequence: TGTGCCAGCAGTTTTAACCGGGACACACCACCCTACGAGCAGTACTTC. Its protein is CASSFNRDTPPYEQYF.

The genes are TRBV19 and TRBJ1-6, with D uncertain. V lost 8 bases, J lost 0 bases, and 8 bases lay in between. This CDR3 spans 14 amino acids. The germline V gene has CDR1 LNHDA and CDR2 SQIVND (reference sequence). The DNA of the CDR3 is TGTGCCAGTGGCCCCACCTCCTATAATTCACCCCTCCACTTT. Translation: CASGPTSYNSPLHF.

This rearrangement joins TRBV11-2 to TRBJ1-5; D is uncertain. The CDR3 spans 12 residues. Germline V CDR1 and CDR2: SGHAT, FQNNGV. The V and J ends lost 5 bases and 7 bases respectively, with 9 bases between them. CDR3 DNA sequence: TGTGCCAGCAGCCCGACGGAGCAGCCCCAGCATTTT. This gives the protein CASSPTEQPQHF.

The rearrangement uses TRBV6-5 and TRBJ1-2; D gene unclear. This CDR3 has 12 amino acids. Trimming took 4 bases from V and 7 from J, leaving 10 bases between them. Germline CDR1 MNHEY, CDR2 SVGAGI. This chain's CDR3 is CASSSVPRGYTF. DNA for the CDR3: TGTGCCAGCAGTTCGGTTCCCCGTGGCTACACCTTC.

This clone was detected only a few times. This chain joins TRBV6-5 and TRBJ2-2; D may be TRBD1 (6 bases). V dropped 6 bases and J dropped 5 bases, with 13 bases sitting between them. Germline CDR1 MNHEY, CDR2 SVGAGI. The CDR3 has 14 residues. In DNA, the CDR3 is TGTGCCAGCAGCCCCAGGGGAAAGACCGGGGAGCTGTTTTTT. It codes for CASSPRGKTGELFF.

This clone occurred once. The chain carries TRBV18 and TRBJ2-3, with 15 positions matching TRBD2. The CDR3 consists of 17 residues. The ends lost 0 bases at V and 3 bases at J; junction bases unmatched: 1. Germline V gene sequence: CDR1 KGHSH, CDR2 LQKENI. In DNA, the CDR3 is TGTGCCAGCTCACCACCGGGGACTAGCGGGGGGACAGATACGCAGTATTTT. Residues: CASSPPGTSGGTDTQYF.

J is TRBJ1-4 and V is TRBV28; TRBD1 agrees at 7 bases. J gave up 8 bases and V 3 bases, and 6 bases lay outside the gene matches. The germline V gene encodes CDR1 MDHEN and CDR2 SYDVKM. The length of the CDR3 is 14 residues. The CDR3 region is CASSFRQGYEKLFF. For the CDR3, the DNA is TGTGCCAGCAGTTTCCGACAGGGATACGAAAAACTGTTTTTT.

This clone is a singleton in its sample. The chain joins TRBV5-1 to TRBJ1-6; 7 bases align to TRBD1. Germline lookup yields CDR1 SGHRS and CDR2 YFSETQ. The V gene end was trimmed by 0 bases and the J gene end by 13 bases; junction bases not matched to a gene: 10. CDR3 length: 15 amino acids. CDR3 sequence (DNA): TGCGCCAGCAGCTTGGAGGAGACAGGGAAGGGGCCCCTCCACTTT. This translates into CASSLEETGKGPLHF.

The chain has TRBV23-1 and TRBJ1-2, with TRBD1 identical over 10 bases. TRBV23-1 is given ORF status, its function remaining uncertain. This CDR3 has 15 residues. Trimming took 7 bases from V and 7 from J; bases not matched to a gene: 12. The CDR3 DNA follows: TGCGCCAGCACAAGACAGGGGGCGGGTTGGTTTGGCTACACCTTC. It encodes CASTRQGAGWFGYTF.